This T cell receptor beta chain originates from a study of T-cell memory formation after mild COVID-19. 5'RACE primed from the constant segment yielded TCR alpha and TCR beta cDNA libraries bearing sample barcodes and UMIs. From the 5' RACE reads, TCRdb called clonotypes with MiXCR, one entry per CDR3 protein. The sample lists fewer than 700,000 distinct CDR3 sequences; 20% to 25% were seen once. Germline CDR1 and CDR2: ENHRY and SYGVKD. Losses at the gene ends were 8 bases for V and 3 bases for J; bases not matched to a gene: 4. The CDR3 is made up of 13 amino acids. The chain has TRBV10-3 and TRBJ2-7; 10 bases fit TRBD1. The source material was PBMCs or a T cell subset sorted from them (not recorded which). This receptor was identified in an adult woman who had mild COVID-19 (a few samples of this study predate the infection). Cell type and time point are not known. As DNA, the CDR3 is TGTGCCATCGGGACAGGGGAGTACTACGAGCAGTACTTC. It is translated as CAIGTGEYYEQYF.